A single T cell receptor beta chain is shown here with its context. Its antigen is unidentified. The data were produced by immunoSEQ multiplex PCR, yet TCRdb's version contains in-frame clones alone and is incomplete. The sample yields some 46,000 clones, around 94% seen once. The CDR3 consists of 15 residues. Germline V gives CDR1 SGHVS, CDR2 FQNEAQ. The V and J ends lost 5 bases and 2 bases, in that order; junction bases with no gene match: 2. This sample is drawn from a study of human thymus T cells. Study-level findings and limits: V and J gene usage appeared biased in thymic and blood repertoires.

This clonotype was sampled from a boy younger than two with a congenital heart defect but otherwise immunologically healthy. This chain links TRBV7-8 with TRBJ2-5; TRBD2 matches 13 bases. The sequenced sample consisted of blood. The CDR3 sequence: CASSALAGGQETQYF. For the CDR3, the DNA is TGTGCCAGCAGCGCACTAGCGGGGGGGCAAGAGACCCAGTACTTC. Full variable domain (missing parts from reference TRBV7-8 and TRBJ2-5): GAGVSQSPRYKVAKRGQDVALRCDPISGHVSLFWYQQALGQGPEFLTYFQNEAQLDKSGLPSDRFFAERPEGSVSTLKIQRTQQEDSAVYLCASSALAGGQETQYFGPGTRLLVL.